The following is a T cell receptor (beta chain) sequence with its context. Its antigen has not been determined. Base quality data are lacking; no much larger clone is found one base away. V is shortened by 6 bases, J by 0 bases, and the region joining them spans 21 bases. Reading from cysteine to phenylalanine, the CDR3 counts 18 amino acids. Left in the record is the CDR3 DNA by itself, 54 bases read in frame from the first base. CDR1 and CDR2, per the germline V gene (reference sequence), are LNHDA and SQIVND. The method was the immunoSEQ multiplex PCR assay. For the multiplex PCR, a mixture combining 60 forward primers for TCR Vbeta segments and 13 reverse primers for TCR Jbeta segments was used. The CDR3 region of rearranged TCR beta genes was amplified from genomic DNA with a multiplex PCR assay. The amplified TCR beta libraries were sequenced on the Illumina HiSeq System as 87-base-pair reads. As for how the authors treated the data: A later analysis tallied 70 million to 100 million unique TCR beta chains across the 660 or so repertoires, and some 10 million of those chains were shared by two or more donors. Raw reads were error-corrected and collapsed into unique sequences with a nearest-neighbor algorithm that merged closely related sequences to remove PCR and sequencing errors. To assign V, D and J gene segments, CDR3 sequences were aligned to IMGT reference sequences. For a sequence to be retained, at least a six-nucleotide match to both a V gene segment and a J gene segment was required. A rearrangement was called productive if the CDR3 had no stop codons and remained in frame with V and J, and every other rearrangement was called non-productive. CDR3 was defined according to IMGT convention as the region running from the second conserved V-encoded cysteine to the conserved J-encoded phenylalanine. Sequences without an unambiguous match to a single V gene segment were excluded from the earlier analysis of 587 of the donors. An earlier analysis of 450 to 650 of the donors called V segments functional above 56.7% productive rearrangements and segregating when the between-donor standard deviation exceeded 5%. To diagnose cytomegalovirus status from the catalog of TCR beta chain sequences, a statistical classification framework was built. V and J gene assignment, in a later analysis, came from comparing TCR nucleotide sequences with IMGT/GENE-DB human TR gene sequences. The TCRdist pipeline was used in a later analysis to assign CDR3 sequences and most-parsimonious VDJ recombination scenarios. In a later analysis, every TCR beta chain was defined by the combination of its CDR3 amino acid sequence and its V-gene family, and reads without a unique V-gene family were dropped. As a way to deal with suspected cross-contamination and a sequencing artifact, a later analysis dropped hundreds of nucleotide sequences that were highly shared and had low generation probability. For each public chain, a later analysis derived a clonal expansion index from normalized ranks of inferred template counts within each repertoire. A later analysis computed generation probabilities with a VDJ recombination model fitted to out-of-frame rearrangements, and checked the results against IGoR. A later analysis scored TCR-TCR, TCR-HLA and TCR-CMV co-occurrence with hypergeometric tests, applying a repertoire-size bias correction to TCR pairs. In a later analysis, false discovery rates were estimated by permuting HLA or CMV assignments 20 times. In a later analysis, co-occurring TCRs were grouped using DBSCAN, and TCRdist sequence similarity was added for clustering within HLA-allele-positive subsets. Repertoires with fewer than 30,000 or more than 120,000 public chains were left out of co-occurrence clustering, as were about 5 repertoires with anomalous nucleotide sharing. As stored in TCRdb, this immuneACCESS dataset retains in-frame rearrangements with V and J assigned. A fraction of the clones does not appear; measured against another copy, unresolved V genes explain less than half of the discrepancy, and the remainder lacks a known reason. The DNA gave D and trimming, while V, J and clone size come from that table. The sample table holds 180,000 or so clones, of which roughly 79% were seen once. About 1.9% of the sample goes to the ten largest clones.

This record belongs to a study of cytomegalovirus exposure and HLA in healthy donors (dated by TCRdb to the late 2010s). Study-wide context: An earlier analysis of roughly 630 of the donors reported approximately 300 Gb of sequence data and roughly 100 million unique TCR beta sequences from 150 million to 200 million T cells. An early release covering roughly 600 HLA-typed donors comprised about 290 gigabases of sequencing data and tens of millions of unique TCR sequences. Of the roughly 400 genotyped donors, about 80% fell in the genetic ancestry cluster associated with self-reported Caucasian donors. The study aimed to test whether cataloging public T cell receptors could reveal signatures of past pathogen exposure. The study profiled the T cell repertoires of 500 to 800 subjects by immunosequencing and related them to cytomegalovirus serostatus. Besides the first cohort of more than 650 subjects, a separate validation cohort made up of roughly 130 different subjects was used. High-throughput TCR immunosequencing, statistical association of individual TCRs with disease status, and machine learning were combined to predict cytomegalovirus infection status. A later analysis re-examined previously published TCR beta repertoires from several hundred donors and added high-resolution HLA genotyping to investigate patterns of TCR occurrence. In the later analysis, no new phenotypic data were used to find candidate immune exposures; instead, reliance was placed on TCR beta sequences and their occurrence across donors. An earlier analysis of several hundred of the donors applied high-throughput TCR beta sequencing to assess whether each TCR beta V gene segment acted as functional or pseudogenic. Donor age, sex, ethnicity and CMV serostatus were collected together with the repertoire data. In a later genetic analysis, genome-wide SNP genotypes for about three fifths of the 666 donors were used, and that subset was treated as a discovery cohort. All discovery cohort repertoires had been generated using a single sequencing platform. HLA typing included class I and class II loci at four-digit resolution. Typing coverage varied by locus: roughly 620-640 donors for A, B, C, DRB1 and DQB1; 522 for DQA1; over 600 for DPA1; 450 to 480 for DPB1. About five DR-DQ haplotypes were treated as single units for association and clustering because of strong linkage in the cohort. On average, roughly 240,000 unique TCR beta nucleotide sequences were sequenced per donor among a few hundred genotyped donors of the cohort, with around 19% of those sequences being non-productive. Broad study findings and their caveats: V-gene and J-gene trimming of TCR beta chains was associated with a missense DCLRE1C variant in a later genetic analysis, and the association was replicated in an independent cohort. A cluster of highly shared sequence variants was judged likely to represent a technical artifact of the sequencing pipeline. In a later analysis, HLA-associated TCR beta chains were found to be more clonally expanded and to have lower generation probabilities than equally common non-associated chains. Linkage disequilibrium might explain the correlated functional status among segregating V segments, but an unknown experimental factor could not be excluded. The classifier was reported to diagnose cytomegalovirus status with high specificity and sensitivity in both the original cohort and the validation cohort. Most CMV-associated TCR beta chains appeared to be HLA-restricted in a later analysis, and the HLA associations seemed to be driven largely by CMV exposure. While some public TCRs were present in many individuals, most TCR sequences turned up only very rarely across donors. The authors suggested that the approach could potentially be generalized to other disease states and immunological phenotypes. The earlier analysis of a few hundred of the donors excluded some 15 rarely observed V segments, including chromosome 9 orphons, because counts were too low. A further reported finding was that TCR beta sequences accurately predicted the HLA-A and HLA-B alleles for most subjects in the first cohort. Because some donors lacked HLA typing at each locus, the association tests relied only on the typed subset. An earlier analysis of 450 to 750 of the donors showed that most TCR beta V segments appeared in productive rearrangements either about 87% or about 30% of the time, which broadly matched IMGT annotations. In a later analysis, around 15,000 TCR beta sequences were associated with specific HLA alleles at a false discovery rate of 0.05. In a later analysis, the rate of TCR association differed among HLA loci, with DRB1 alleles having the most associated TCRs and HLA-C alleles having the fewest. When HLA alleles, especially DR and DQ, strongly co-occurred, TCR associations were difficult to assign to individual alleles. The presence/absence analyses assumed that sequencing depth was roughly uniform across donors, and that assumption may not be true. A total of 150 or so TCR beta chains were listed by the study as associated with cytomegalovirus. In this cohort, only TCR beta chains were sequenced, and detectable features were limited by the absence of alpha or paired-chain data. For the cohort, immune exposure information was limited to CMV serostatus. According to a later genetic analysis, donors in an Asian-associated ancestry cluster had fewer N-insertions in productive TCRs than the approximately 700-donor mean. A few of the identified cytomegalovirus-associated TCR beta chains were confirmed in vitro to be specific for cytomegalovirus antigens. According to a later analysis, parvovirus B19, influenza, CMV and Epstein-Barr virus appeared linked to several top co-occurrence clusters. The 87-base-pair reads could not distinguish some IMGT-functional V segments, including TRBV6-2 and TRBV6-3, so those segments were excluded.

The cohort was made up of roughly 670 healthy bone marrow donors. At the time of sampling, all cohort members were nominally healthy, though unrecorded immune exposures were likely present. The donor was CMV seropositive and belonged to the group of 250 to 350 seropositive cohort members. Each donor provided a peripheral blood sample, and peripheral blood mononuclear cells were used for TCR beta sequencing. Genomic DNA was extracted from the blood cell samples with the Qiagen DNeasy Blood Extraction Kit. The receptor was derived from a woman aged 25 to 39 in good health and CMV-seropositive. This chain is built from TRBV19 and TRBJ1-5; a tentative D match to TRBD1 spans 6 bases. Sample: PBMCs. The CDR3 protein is CASRHGFGGADSNQPQHF. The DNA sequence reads TGTGCCAGTAGACATGGGTTCGGGGGGGCGGATAGCAATCAGCCCCAGCATTTT.